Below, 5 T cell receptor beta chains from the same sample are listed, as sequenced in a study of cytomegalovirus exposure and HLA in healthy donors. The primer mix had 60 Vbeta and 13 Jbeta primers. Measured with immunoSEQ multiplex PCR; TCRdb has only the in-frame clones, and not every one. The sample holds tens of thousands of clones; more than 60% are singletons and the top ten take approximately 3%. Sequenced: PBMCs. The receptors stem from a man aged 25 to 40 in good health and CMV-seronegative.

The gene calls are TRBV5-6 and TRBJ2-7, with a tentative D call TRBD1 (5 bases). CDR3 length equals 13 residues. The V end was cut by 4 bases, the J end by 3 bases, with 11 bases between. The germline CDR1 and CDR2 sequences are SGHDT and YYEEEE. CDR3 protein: CASSLQVFYEQYF. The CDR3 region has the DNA TGTGCCAGCAGCCTACAGGTTTTCTACGAGCAGTACTTC.

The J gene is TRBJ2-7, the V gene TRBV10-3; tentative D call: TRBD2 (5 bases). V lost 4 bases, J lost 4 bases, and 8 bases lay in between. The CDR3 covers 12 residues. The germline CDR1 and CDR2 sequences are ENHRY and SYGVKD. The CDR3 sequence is CAISVEGYEQYF. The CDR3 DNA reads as TGTGCCATCAGTGTCGAGGGTTACGAGCAGTACTTC.

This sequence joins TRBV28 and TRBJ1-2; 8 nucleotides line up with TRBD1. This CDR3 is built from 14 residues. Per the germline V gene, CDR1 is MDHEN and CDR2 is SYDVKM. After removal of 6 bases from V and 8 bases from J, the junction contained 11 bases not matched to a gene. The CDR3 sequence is CASSLIDRGLGYTF. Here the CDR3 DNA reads TGTGCCAGCAGCCTAATCGACAGGGGTTTGGGCTACACCTTC.

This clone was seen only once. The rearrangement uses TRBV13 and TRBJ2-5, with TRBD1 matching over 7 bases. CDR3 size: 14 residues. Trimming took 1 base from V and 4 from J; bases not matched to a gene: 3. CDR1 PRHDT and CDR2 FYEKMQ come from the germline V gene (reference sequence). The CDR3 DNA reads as TGTGCCAGCAGCTTAGTACAGGGGTTAGAGACCCAGTACTTC. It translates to CASSLVQGLETQYF.

CDR3 coding DNA: TGTGCCAGCAGTTTCCTCCGAAGGGGGGGTTTGAACACTGAAGCTTTCTTT. It translates to CASSFLRRGGLNTEAFF. This chain joins TRBV27 and TRBJ1-1; D is perhaps TRBD1 (6 bases). Looked up from germline, CDR1 is MNHEY and CDR2 is SMNVEV (reference sequence). CDR3 length equals 17 residues. Trimming pared 3 bases from V and 0 bases from J, leaving 17 bases between.